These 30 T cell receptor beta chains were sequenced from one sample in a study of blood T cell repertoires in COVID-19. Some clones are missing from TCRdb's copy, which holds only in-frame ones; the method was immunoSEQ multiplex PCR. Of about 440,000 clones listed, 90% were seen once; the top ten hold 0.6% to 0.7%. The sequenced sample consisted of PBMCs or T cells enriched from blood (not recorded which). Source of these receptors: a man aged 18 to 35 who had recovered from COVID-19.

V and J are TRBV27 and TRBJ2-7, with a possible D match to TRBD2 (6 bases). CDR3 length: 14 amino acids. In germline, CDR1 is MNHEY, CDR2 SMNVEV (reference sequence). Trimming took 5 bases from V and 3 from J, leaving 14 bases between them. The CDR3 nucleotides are TGTGCCAGCAGTCCTAGCGAACGACGCTACGAGCAGTACTTC. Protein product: CASSPSERRYEQYF.

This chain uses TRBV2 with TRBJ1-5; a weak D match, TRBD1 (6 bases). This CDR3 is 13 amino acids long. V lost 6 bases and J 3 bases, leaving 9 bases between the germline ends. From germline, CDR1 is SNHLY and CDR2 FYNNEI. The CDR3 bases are TGTGCCAGCAGATACAGGGCCAATCAGCCCCAGCATTTT. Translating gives CASRYRANQPQHF.

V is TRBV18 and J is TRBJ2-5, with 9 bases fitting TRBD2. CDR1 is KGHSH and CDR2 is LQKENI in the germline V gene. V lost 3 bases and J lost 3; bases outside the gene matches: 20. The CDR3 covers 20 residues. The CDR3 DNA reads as TGTGCCAGCTCACCGTTGCCTCGGGGTAGCGGGGGAGCCCGAAAAGAGACCCAGTACTTC. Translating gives CASSPLPRGSGGARKETQYF. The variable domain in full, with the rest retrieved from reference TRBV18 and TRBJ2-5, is NAGVMQNPRHLVRRRGQEARLRCSPMKGHSHVYWYRQLPEEGLKFMVYLQKENIIDESGMPKERFSAEFPKEGPSILRIQQVVRGDSAAYFCASSPLPRGSGGARKETQYFGPGTRLLVL.

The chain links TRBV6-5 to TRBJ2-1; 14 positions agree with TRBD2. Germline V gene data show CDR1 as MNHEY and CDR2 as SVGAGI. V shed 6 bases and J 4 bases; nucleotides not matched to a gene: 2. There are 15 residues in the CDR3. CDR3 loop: CASRTSGRAYNEQFF. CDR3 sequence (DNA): TGTGCCAGCAGGACTAGCGGGAGGGCGTACAATGAGCAGTTCTTC.

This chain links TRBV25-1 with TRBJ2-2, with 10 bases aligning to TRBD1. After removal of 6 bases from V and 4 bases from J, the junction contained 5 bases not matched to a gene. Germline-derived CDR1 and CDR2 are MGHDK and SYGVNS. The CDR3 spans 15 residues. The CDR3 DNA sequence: TGTGCCAGCAGGACGGGACAGGGGACCACCGGGGAGCTGTTTTTT. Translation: CASRTGQGTTGELFF.

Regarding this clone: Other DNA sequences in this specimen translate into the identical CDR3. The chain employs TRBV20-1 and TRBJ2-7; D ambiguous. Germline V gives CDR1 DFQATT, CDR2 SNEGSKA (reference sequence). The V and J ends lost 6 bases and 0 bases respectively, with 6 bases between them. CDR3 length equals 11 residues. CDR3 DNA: TGCAGTGCCACAAGCTCCTACGAGCAGTACTTC. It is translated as CSATSSYEQYF.

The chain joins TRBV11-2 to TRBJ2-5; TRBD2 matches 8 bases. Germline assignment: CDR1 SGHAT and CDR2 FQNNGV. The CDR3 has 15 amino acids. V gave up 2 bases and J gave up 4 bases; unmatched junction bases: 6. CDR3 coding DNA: TGTGCCAGCAGCTTACCTCCGGGAGGGGTAGAGACCCAGTACTTC. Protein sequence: CASSLPPGGVETQYF.

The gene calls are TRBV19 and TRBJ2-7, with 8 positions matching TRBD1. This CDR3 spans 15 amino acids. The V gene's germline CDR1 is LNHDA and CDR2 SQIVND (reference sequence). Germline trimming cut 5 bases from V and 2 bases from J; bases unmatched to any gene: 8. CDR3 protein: CASSAGQGGPYEQYF. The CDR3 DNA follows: TGTGCCAGTAGTGCCGGACAGGGAGGTCCCTACGAGCAGTACTTC. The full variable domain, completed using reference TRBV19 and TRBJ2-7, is DGGITQSPKYLFRKEGQNVTLSCEQNLNHDAMYWYRQDPGQGLRLIYYSQIVNDFQKGDIAEGYSVSREKKESFPLTVTSAQKNPTAFYLCASSAGQGGPYEQYFGPGTRLTVT.

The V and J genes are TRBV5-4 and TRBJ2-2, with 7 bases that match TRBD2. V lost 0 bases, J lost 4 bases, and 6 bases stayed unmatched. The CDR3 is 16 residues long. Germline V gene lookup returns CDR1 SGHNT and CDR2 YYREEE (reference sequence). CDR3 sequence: CASSLVRGGGTGELFF. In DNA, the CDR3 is TGTGCCAGCAGCTTGGTGAGGGGCGGGGGCACCGGGGAGCTGTTTTTT.

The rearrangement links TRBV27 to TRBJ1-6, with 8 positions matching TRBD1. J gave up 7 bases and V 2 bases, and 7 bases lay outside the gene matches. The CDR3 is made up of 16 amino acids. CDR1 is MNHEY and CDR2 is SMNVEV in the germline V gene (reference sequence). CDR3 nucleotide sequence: TGTGCCAGCAGTTTAGGACAGGGTGCTAGGAATTCACCCCTCCACTTT. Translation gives CASSLGQGARNSPLHF.

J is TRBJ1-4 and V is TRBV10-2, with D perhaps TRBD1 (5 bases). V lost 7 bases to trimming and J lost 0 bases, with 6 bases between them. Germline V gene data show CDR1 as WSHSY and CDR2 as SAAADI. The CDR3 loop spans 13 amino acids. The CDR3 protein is CASTGATNEKLFF. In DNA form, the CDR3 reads TGCGCCAGCACGGGGGCAACTAATGAAAAACTGTTTTTT.

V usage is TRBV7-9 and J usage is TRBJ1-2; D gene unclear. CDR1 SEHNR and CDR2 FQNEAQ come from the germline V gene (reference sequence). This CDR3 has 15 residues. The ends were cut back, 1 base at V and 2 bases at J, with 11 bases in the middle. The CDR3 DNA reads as TGTGCCAGCAGCTTAGATGTCCAGGTCAACTATGGCTACACCTTC. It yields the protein CASSLDVQVNYGYTF.

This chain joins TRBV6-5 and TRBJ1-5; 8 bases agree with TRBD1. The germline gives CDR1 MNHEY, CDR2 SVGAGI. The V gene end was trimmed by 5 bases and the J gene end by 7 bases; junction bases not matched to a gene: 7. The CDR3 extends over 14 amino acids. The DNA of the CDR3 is TGTGCCAGCAGTCTCCTGACAGGGGACCAGCCCCAGCATTTT. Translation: CASSLLTGDQPQHF.

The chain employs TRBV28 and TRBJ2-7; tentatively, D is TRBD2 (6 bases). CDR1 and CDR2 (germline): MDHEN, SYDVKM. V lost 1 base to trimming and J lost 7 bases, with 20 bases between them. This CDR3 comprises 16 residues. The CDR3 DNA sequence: TGTGCCAGCAGTTTATCCCCCAAATTAGGGAGGAAAGAGCAGTACTTC. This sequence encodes CASSLSPKLGRKEQYF.

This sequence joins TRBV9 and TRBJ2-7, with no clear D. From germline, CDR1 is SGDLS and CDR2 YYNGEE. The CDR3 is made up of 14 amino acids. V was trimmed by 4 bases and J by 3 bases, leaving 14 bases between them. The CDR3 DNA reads TGTGCCAGCAGCCCTAGAAGTTTAAGCTACGAGCAGTACTTC. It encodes CASSPRSLSYEQYF.

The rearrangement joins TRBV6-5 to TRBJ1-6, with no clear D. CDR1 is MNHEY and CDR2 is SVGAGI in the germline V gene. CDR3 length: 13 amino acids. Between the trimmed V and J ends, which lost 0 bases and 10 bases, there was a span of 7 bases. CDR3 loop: CASSYSRASPLHF. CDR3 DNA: TGTGCCAGCAGTTACTCGAGGGCCTCACCCCTCCACTTT.

The CDR3 sequence: CASSLAGGPSGNTIYF. DNA for the CDR3: TGTGCCAGCAGCTTGGCAGGGGGCCCTTCTGGAAACACCATATATTTT. V usage is TRBV5-6 and J usage is TRBJ1-3; 8 nucleotides align to TRBD1. Per germline, CDR1 SGHDT and CDR2 YYEEEE. This CDR3 has 16 residues. Unmatched junction bases numbered 3, after V lost 0 bases and J lost 1 base.

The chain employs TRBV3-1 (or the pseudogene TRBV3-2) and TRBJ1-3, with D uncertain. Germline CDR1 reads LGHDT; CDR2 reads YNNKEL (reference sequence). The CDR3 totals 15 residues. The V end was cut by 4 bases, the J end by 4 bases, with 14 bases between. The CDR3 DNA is TGTGCCAGCAGCCCCCGCGGGGAAAACGGAAACACCATATATTTT. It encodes CASSPRGENGNTIYF.

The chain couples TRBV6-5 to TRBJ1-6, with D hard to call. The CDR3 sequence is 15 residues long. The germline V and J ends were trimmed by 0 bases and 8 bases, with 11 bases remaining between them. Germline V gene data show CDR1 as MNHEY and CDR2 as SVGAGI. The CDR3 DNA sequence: TGTGCCAGCAGTTACTCCGGGGTAGTTGATTCACCCCTCCACTTT. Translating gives CASSYSGVVDSPLHF.

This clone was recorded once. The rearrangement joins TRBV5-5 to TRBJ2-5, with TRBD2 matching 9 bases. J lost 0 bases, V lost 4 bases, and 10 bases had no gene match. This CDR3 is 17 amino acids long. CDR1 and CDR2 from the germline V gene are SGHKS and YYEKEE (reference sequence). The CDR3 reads CASSPPWRGGNQETQYF. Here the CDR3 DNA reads TGTGCCAGCAGCCCGCCTTGGCGGGGGGGCAACCAAGAGACCCAGTACTTC.

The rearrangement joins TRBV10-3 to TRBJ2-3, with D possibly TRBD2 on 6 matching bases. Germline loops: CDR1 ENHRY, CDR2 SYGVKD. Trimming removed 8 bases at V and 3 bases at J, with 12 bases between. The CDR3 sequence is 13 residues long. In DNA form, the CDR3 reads TGTGCCATCGGGGGACTCATAACAGATACGCAGTATTTT. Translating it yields CAIGGLITDTQYF.

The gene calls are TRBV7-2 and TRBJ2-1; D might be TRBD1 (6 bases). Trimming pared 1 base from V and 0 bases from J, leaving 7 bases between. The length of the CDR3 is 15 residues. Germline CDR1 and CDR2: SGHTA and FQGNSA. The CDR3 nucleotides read TGTGCCAGCAGCTTAGAGGGGGTCTCCTACAATGAGCAGTTCTTC. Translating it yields CASSLEGVSYNEQFF.

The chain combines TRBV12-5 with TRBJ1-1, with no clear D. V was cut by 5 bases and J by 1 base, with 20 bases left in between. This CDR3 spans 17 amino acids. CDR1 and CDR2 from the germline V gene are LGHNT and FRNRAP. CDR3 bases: TGTGCTAGTGGTCCACACCCCCCCGGACGGGAGAACACTGAAGCTTTCTTT. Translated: CASGPHPPGRENTEAFF.

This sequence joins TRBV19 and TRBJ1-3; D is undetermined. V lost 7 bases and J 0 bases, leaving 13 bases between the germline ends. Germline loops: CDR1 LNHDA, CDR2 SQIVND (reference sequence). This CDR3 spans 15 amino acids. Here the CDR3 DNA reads TGTGCCAGTACCATTGGGCAGTCCTCTGGAAACACCATATATTTT. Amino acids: CASTIGQSSGNTIYF.

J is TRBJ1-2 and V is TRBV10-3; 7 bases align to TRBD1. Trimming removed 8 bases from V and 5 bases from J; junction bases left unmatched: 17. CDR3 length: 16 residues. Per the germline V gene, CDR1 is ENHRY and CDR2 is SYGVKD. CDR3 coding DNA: TGTGCCATCTTAGACCGGACCGGGACAGAGGATTATGGCTACACCTTC. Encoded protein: CAILDRTGTEDYGYTF.

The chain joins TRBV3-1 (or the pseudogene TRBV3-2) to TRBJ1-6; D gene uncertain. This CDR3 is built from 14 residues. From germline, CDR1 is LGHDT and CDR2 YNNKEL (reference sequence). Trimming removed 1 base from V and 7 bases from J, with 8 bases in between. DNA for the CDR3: TGTGCCAGCAGCCAAGGTACGGGGAATTCACCCCTCCACTTT. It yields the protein CASSQGTGNSPLHF.

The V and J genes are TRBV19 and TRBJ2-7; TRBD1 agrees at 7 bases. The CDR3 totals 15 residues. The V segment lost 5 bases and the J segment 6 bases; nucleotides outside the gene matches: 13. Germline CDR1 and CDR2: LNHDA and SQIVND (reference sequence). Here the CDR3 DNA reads TGTGCCAGTAGTCCGCTACAGGGGACCCTGGTCGAGCAGTACTTC. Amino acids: CASSPLQGTLVEQYF.

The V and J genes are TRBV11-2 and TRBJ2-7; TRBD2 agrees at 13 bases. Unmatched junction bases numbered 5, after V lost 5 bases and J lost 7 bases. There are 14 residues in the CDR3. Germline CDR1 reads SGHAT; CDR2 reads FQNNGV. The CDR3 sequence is CASSPGLAGMEQYF. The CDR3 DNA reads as TGTGCCAGCAGCCCGGGACTAGCGGGAATGGAGCAGTACTTC.

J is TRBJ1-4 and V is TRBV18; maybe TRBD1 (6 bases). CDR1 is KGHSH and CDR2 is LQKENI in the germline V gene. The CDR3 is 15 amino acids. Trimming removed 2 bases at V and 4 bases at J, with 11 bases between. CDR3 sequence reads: CASSPGQINNEKLFF. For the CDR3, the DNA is TGTGCCAGCTCACCAGGACAGATTAATAATGAAAAACTGTTTTTT.

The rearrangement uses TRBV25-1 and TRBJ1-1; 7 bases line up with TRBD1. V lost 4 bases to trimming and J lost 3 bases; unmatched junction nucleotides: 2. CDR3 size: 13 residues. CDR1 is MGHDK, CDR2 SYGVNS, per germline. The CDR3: CASSAQGDTEAFF. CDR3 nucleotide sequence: TGTGCCAGCAGTGCCCAGGGGGACACTGAAGCTTTCTTT.